One T cell receptor beta chain is described in this entry. This clonotype has a handful of counts. There is no known antigen for this receptor. The input lacks base qualities; no much larger clone sits a single base away. The sample is drawn from a study of response to subunit inactivated influenza vaccine (dated 2018 in TCRdb). Notes on the research overall: To follow how T cells responded to a trivalent subunit inactivated influenza vaccine, the researchers relied on deep quantitative profiling of the T cell receptor repertoire. General findings and caveats noted by the study authors: It was suggested by the authors that each seasonal influenza vaccination may recruit only a limited number of new T cells.

The CDR3 has 16 amino acids, counting the end cysteine and phenylalanine. Only CDR3 DNA is held: 48 bases, read in frame from base 1. V is clipped by 8 bases and J by 3 bases, and the sequence between their germline boundaries is 20 bases long. The library was generated by RT-PCR. The sequencing machine was an Illumina HiSeq 2500. TCRdb reprocessed the public reads (quality trimming at Q25 with fastp, clone calling with MiXCR) and kept in-frame beta chains. Merged by CDR3 protein, the rows form single entries marked with the most common genes and DNA. The table for this sample lists fewer than 700,000 distinct CDR3 sequences; 10% to 15% of them were counted only once. The top ten hold around 12% of the sample. In light of the paper, this sample's time point label describes: approximately 47 days after influenza vaccine administration.

Here the chain combines TRBV12-3 or TRBV12-4 and TRBJ1-5; the D region possibly corresponds to TRBD1 (5 bases align). This receptor was identified in a man aged 50 to 59 who received an inactivated influenza vaccine. Donor details come from another sample of the same person, matched by shared clones. Source: PBMCs from blood, taken roughly 46 days after vaccination. DNA sequence: TGTGCCAGCCGTCCCGGGGCGGGGACTCACAATCAGCCCCAGCATTTT. This yields the protein CASRPGAGTHNQPQHF.